Listed below are T cell receptor beta chains from one sample, sequenced in a study of cytomegalovirus exposure and HLA in healthy donors. Produced via immunoSEQ multiplex PCR; TCRdb's table is partial and in-frame only. Here the sample spans around 110,000 clones, more than 70% being singletons. The specimen sequenced was PBMCs. The receptors were sampled from a man aged 25-40 years in good health and CMV-seronegative. Both conserved end residues are part of each CDR3. Each record gives: D gene, V gene, J gene, clone size, CDR3 DNA, CDR3 protein. The D gene is left open where the match is weak. Clone size appears in some rows only: once, few, many, or a class for an expanded clone.

D gene: TRBD1
V gene: TRBV5-1
J gene: TRBJ2-7
clone size: .
CDR3 DNA: TGCGCCAGCAGCTCGGGACAGGGGGCCTACGAGCAGTACTTC
CDR3 protein: CASSSGQGAYEQYF

D gene: TRBD2
V gene: TRBV7-2
J gene: TRBJ2-7
clone size: .
CDR3 DNA: TGTGCCAGCAGCACTAGTCTGTCGGGGGGCTACGAGCAGTACTTC
CDR3 protein: CASSTSLSGGYEQYF

D gene: TRBD1
V gene: TRBV19
J gene: TRBJ2-7
clone size: once
CDR3 DNA: TGTGCCAGTAGTGCCGGGACAGGGATATACGAGCAGTACTTC
CDR3 protein: CASSAGTGIYEQYF

D gene: .
V gene: TRBV19
J gene: TRBJ2-5
clone size: .
CDR3 DNA: TGTGCCAGTAGTATAGGTTCCTGGGCCAGTCAAGAGACCCAGTACTTC
CDR3 protein: CASSIGSWASQETQYF

D gene: TRBD2
V gene: TRBV6-4
J gene: TRBJ2-2
clone size: .
CDR3 DNA: TGTGCCAGCAGCCCCGGACTAGCCACCGGGGAGCTGTTTTTT
CDR3 protein: CASSPGLATGELFF

D gene: TRBD1
V gene: TRBV28
J gene: TRBJ1-2
clone size: .
CDR3 DNA: TGTGCCAGCAGTCCCACCGGGACAGGGTCAAGCTACACCTTC
CDR3 protein: CASSPTGTGSSYTF

D gene: .
V gene: TRBV19
J gene: TRBJ1-2
clone size: once
CDR3 DNA: TGTGCCAGTAGTATCGGCAGGGGAAGTGGCTACACCTTC
CDR3 protein: CASSIGRGSGYTF

D gene: .
V gene: TRBV5-1
J gene: TRBJ2-1
clone size: .
CDR3 DNA: TGCGCCAGCAGCTTGGAGGGTCCGCGGCACGGGGGATCCTACAATGAGCAGTTCTTC
CDR3 protein: CASSLEGPRHGGSYNEQFF

D gene: .
V gene: TRBV5-1
J gene: TRBJ2-1
clone size: .
CDR3 DNA: TGCGCCAGCAGCTCGAGACACTACAATGAGCAGTTCTTC
CDR3 protein: CASSSRHYNEQFF

D gene: .
V gene: TRBV7-8
J gene: TRBJ1-1
clone size: .
CDR3 DNA: TGTGCCAGCAGCTCCAGATACCCTACTCAACCCGGGACAAGGAACACTGAAGCTTTCTTT
CDR3 protein: CASSSRYPTQPGTRNTEAFF

D gene: .
V gene: TRBV6-1
J gene: TRBJ2-7
clone size: .
CDR3 DNA: TGTGCCAGCAGTGAAATGGGGCTCCCCTACGAGCAGTACTTC
CDR3 protein: CASSEMGLPYEQYF